These 25 T cell receptor beta chains were sequenced from one sample in a study of cytomegalovirus exposure and HLA in healthy donors. It was with 60 Vbeta and 13 Jbeta primers that the PCR ran. Method: immunoSEQ multiplex PCR; TCRdb's copy keeps in-frame clones and lacks some. The table lists some 130,000 clones, roughly 72% of them singletons. The sequenced sample consisted of PBMCs. The receptors were sampled from a male donor in good health and CMV-seronegative.

The chain combines TRBV11-3 with TRBJ1-1; D is possibly TRBD1 (6 bases). Per the germline V gene, CDR1 is SGHNT and CDR2 is YENEEA. Between the trimmed V and J ends, which lost 5 bases and 0 bases, there was a span of 16 bases. CDR3 length equals 16 residues. CDR3 loop: CASSLWLGDMNTEAFF. CDR3 DNA: TGTGCCAGCAGCCTATGGTTGGGGGACATGAACACTGAAGCTTTCTTT. The whole variable domain, filled in from reference TRBV11-3 and TRBJ1-1, reads EAGVVQSPRYKIIEKKQPVAFWCNPISGHNTLYWYLQNLGQGPELLIRYENEEAVDDSQLPKDRFSAERLKGVDSTLKIQPAELGDSAVYLCASSLWLGDMNTEAFFGQGTRLTVV.

With regard to this clone: One end of the junction varies from germline; a read error may be responsible. The chain has TRBV7-3 and TRBJ2-7, with a possible D match to TRBD2 (6 bases). The CDR3 consists of 8 residues. Germline CDR1 reads SGHTA; CDR2 reads FQGTGA. The CDR3 DNA is TGTGCCAGCAGCCGGGACTCCTTC. It specifies CASSRDSF. Full variable domain (outside the CDR3, taken from reference TRBV7-3 and TRBJ2-7): GAGVSQTPSNKVTEKGKYVELRCDPISGHTALYWYRQSLGQGPEFLIYFQGTGAADDSGLPNDRFFAVRPEGSVSTLKIQRTERGDSAVYLCASSRDSFGPGTRLTVT.

The chain couples TRBV11-2 to TRBJ1-2, with D maybe TRBD1 (5 bases). The CDR3 consists of 15 residues. Germline loops: CDR1 SGHAT, CDR2 FQNNGV. V gave up 5 bases and J gave up 5 bases, with 18 bases separating them. DNA of the CDR3: TGTGCCAGCAGCGTCGACTTCGGGGGAGGGTATGGCTACACCTTC. As protein: CASSVDFGGGYGYTF.

The chain carries TRBV6-1 and TRBJ1-2, with D maybe TRBD1 (5 bases). Trimming pared 2 bases from V and 12 bases from J, leaving 13 bases between. Germline V gene data show CDR1 as MNHNS and CDR2 as SASEGT. CDR3 length: 12 residues. The CDR3 here is CASSEWSRAHTF. The CDR3 coding sequence is TGTGCCAGCAGTGAATGGAGCAGGGCCCACACCTTC.

Here the CDR3 DNA reads TGTGCCAGCAGTCCCCAGTCCGGGACAGGGGATGGCTACACCTTC. This encodes CASSPQSGTGDGYTF. The V call is TRBV25-1, the J call TRBJ1-2; 10 bases fit TRBD1. The V gene's germline CDR1 is MGHDK and CDR2 SYGVNS. Trimming cost V 5 bases and J 6 bases; bases outside gene matches: 9. CDR3 length: 15 residues.

The gene calls are TRBV11-2 and TRBJ2-3, with 8 bases aligning to TRBD2. The CDR3 length is 16 residues. V trimming: 2 bases; J trimming: 1 base; junction bases outside the gene matches: 5. Germline CDR1 and CDR2: SGHAT and FQNNGV. CDR3 nucleotide sequence: TGTGCCAGCAGCTTAACGGCGGGAGGCCGCACAGATACGCAGTATTTT. Its protein is CASSLTAGGRTDTQYF.

J is TRBJ1-1 and V is TRBV6-1; 8 bases line up with TRBD1. This CDR3 spans 14 amino acids. Germline V lookup: CDR1 MNHNS, CDR2 SASEGT. Trimming took 5 bases from V and 5 from J; bases not matched to a gene: 7. CDR3: CASSIRGLGTEAFF. CDR3 DNA sequence: TGTGCCAGCAGTATCAGGGGGCTCGGGACTGAAGCTTTCTTT.

This clone was seen a few times. The J gene is TRBJ2-1, the V gene TRBV13, with unresolved D. Trimming took 0 bases from V and 7 from J, leaving 4 bases between them. The CDR3 has 12 residues. The V gene's germline CDR1 is PRHDT and CDR2 FYEKMQ (reference sequence). For the CDR3, the DNA is TGTGCCAGCAGCTTAGGAGCAAATGAGCAGTTCTTC. This translates into CASSLGANEQFF.

This clone was seen a handful of times. This chain joins TRBV28 and TRBJ1-5, with D maybe TRBD1 (6 bases). This CDR3 is 13 amino acids long. With 3 bases removed from V and 7 bases from J, the gap between germline ends came to 10 bases. Germline CDR1 is MDHEN and CDR2 is SYDVKM. The CDR3 spells CASSLPGDQPQHF. CDR3 coding DNA: TGTGCCAGCAGTTTGCCAGGGGACCAGCCCCAGCATTTT.

V and J are TRBV18 and TRBJ1-3, with D possibly matching TRBD1 (5 bases). CDR3 length: 17 residues. V lost 1 base and J lost 1, with 14 bases in between. Germline CDR1 KGHSH, CDR2 LQKENI. CDR3: CASSPRAGIESGNTIYF. The CDR3 DNA follows: TGTGCCAGCTCACCACGGGCAGGGATAGAGTCTGGAAACACCATATATTTT.

The chain recombines TRBV28 with TRBJ2-6, with D possibly TRBD1 on 6 matching bases. The CDR3 contains 17 residues. The germline V gene has CDR1 MDHEN and CDR2 SYDVKM. Between the trimmed V and J ends, which lost 4 bases and 1 base, there was a span of 14 bases. The CDR3 DNA follows: TGTGCCAGCAGTTCCCCGGTCAGGGGTTCTGGGGCCAACGTCCTGACTTTC. Its translation: CASSSPVRGSGANVLTF.

This clone was found a few times. The chain combines TRBV5-6 with TRBJ2-5; TRBD2 matches 14 bases. V was pared by 4 bases and J by 3 bases, with 11 bases of the junction left unmatched. Germline V gene sequence: CDR1 SGHDT, CDR2 YYEEEE. The CDR3 runs 18 residues. The CDR3 sequence: CASSRGTSGRGREETQYF. CDR3 in DNA: TGTGCCAGCAGCCGTGGGACTAGCGGGAGAGGAAGGGAAGAGACCCAGTACTTC.

This clone was counted only a few times. The chain uses TRBV4-2 and TRBJ2-7; TRBD2 matches 7 bases. The CDR3 loop spans 16 amino acids. V lost 4 bases, J lost 0 bases, and 9 bases stayed unmatched. Germline CDR1 LGHNA, CDR2 YNFKEQ. CDR3 bases: TGTGCCAGCAGCCCTAGCCGGGGAGGGTCCTCCTACGAGCAGTACTTC. It translates to CASSPSRGGSSYEQYF.

The chain employs TRBV4-2 and TRBJ2-1; D may be TRBD2 (6 bases). This CDR3 region has 15 residues. The V and J ends lost 4 bases and 2 bases respectively, with 12 bases between them. Germline V gene data show CDR1 as LGHNA and CDR2 as YNFKEQ. The CDR3 loop is CASSPPSVPYNEQFF. The CDR3 DNA follows: TGTGCCAGCAGCCCTCCTAGCGTCCCCTACAATGAGCAGTTCTTC.

This sequence joins TRBV10-3 and TRBJ2-5; 12 nucleotides agree with TRBD1. V shed 2 bases, J shed 5 bases, and the junction held 6 bases outside the gene matches. CDR1 ENHRY and CDR2 SYGVKD come from the germline V gene. The CDR3 has 16 residues. The CDR3 DNA reads as TGTGCCATCAGTGAGGTGGGACAGGGGGCGGGGGAGACCCAGTACTTC. Translated: CAISEVGQGAGETQYF.

A few counts support this clone. The chain recombines TRBV7-3 with TRBJ1-1; weak D call: TRBD1 (6 bases). Trimming took 0 bases from V and 3 from J, leaving 14 bases between them. This CDR3 is built from 16 residues. The germline gives CDR1 SGHTA, CDR2 FQGTGA. For the CDR3, the DNA is TGTGCCAGCAGCTTAACGGGGACACTCAGGGACACTGAAGCTTTCTTT. Translated, it gives CASSLTGTLRDTEAFF.

This rearrangement joins TRBV7-2 to TRBJ2-1, with 10 nucleotides matching TRBD2. The J segment lost 0 bases and the V segment lost 0 bases, leaving 14 bases of the junction unmatched. Germline V gene data show CDR1 as SGHTA and CDR2 as FQGNSA. CDR3 size: 21 residues. CDR3 in DNA: TGTGCCAGCAGCTTAGCCAGGGGCCCTAGCGGGGGTCCGCGCTCCTACAATGAGCAGTTCTTC. Its translation: CASSLARGPSGGPRSYNEQFF.

The chain links TRBV18 to TRBJ1-4, with a tentative D call TRBD1 (5 bases). The CDR3 covers 15 residues. Trimming took 0 bases from V and 5 from J, leaving 10 bases between them. Germline CDR1 and CDR2: KGHSH and LQKENI. The CDR3 region has the DNA TGTGCCAGCTCACCACCTGAGAAGGGGAATGAAAAACTGTTTTTT. This encodes CASSPPEKGNEKLFF.

This clone was picked up a small number of times. The CDR3: CASSQARSARAETQYF. The DNA for the CDR3 is TGCGCCAGCAGCCAAGCCCGGAGTGCCAGGGCAGAGACCCAGTACTTC. The genes are TRBV4-1 and TRBJ2-5, with D possibly matching TRBD1 (5 bases). Trimming cost V 1 base and J 4 bases, with 16 bases left between them. This CDR3 has 16 amino acids. The germline V gene encodes CDR1 MGHRA and CDR2 YSYEKL.

The chain has TRBV7-2 and TRBJ1-1; 7 bases line up with TRBD1. Germline V gene data show CDR1 as SGHTA and CDR2 as FQGNSA. The CDR3 is made up of 15 amino acids. Trimming took 5 bases from V and 1 from J; bases not matched to a gene: 7. The CDR3 DNA reads TGTGCCAGCAGCAACCCGGGACAGCCGAACACTGAAGCTTTCTTT. Protein product: CASSNPGQPNTEAFF.

In the case of this clone: Other DNA sequences in the same sample also yield this CDR3. The CDR3 DNA follows: TGTGCCAGCAGCTTACGGCCAGCGGGAGGGCCAGGCGAGCAGTACTTC. Its translation is CASSLRPAGGPGEQYF. V and J are TRBV7-2 and TRBJ2-5, with 10 bases aligning to TRBD2. The better agreement between TRBJ2-7 and the DNA end casts doubt on the J call. The CDR3 runs to 16 residues. In germline, CDR1 is SGHTA, CDR2 FQGNSA.

CDR3 nucleotide sequence: TGTGCCAGCAGTTTAGAAGGACAGGGCATCCAGCCCCAGCATTTT. Translation gives CASSLEGQGIQPQHF. The chain joins TRBV28 to TRBJ1-5, with 8 positions matching TRBD1. The germline CDR1 and CDR2 sequences are MDHEN and SYDVKM. The CDR3 spans 15 residues. The ends lost 2 bases at V and 7 bases at J; junction bases unmatched: 7. Variable domain in full (rest from reference TRBV28 and TRBJ1-5): DVKVTQSSRYLVKRTGEKVFLECVQDMDHENMFWYRQDPGLGLRLIYFSYDVKMKEKGDIPEGYSVSREKKERFSLILESASTNQTSMYLCASSLEGQGIQPQHFGDGTRLSIL.

This clone was seen just once. The chain uses TRBV4-2 and TRBJ1-5, with D perhaps matching TRBD1 (5 bases). The V end was cut by 0 bases, the J end by 4 bases, with 10 bases between. CDR1 and CDR2 from the germline V gene are LGHNA and YNFKEQ. This CDR3 has 15 amino acids. CDR3 in DNA: TGTGCCAGCAGCCAAGAGTGGTCAGGGAATCAGCCCCAGCATTTT. Its protein product is CASSQEWSGNQPQHF.

This clone was counted a single time. The chain uses TRBV27 and TRBJ2-7, with 9 bases identical to TRBD1. This CDR3 region has 15 residues. The trim removed 4 bases at V and 2 bases at J, leaving 6 bases unmatched. CDR1 MNHEY and CDR2 SMNVEV come from the germline V gene (reference sequence). In nucleotides, the CDR3 is TGTGCCAGCAGTTCCCTTGGACAGGGGCCCTACGAGCAGTACTTC. Encoded protein: CASSSLGQGPYEQYF.

The chain employs TRBV6-4 and TRBJ1-2; no reliable D call. The germline CDR1 and CDR2 sequences are MRHNA and SNTAGT. V lost 6 bases and J 4 bases, leaving 12 bases between the germline ends. The CDR3 spans 13 residues. The CDR3: CASSQRDGYGYTF. In DNA, the CDR3 is TGTGCCAGCAGCCAGCGAGACGGCTATGGCTACACCTTC.